This TCR beta chain is drawn from a study of blood T cell repertoires in COVID-19. At the level of the study: Sources were T cells, B-cell-depleted T cells, or PBMCs; the material itself was cDNA or gDNA.

Sequencing used immunoSEQ multiplex PCR; TCRdb keeps in-frame clones, though not all of them. This table holds about 250,000 clones, 86% found once. In germline, CDR1 is SGHVS, CDR2 FQNEAQ. The CDR3 has 14 amino acids. V lost 3 bases, J lost 2 bases, and 3 bases stayed unmatched. This TCR derives from a woman at least 80 years old with COVID-19, enrolled during active disease. The chain recombines TRBV7-8 with TRBJ2-5; 7 nucleotides line up with TRBD1. Sequencing was carried out using peripheral blood. In nucleotides, the CDR3 is TGTGCCAGCAGCTTGGGGACAGCTCAAGAGACCCAGTACTTC. The encoded protein is CASSLGTAQETQYF.